This TCR beta chain stems from a study of OX40 agonist ivuxolimab in advanced cancers. Turning to the study itself: Across the patients, intravenous ivuxolimab was delivered every 2 weeks at 0.01 to 10 mg/kg.

The CDR3 is 15 amino acids. The V end was cut by 0 bases, the J end by 2 bases, with 11 bases between. Looked up from germline, CDR1 is SGHRS and CDR2 is YFSETQ. Study findings and constraints: Among the nonresponders, some also had low normalized T-cell clonal expansion. Partial responders treated at 0.1-3.0 mg/kg exhibited clonal expansion among the lowest measured.

Data came from immunoSEQ multiplex PCR; TCRdb stores just in-frame clones and leaves some out. The data contain 70,000 to 95,000 clones, around 86% of them singletons. About this clone: Its target is not known.

Samples were taken at baseline and on day 1 of cycles 4 and 7. The source of this sequence is an adult with an advanced solid tumor such as melanoma, head and neck, liver or kidney cancer. The V gene is TRBV5-1, the J gene TRBJ1-2, with D perhaps TRBD1 (6 bases). The sequencing here drew on CD4+ or CD8+ T cells sorted from blood, taken in a trial of the OX40 agonist ivuxolimab. CDR3 in amino acids: CASSLVPGVNYGYTF. In nucleotides, the CDR3 is TGCGCCAGCAGCTTGGTTCCAGGGGTCAACTATGGCTACACCTTC. The entire variable domain, with the rest obtained from reference TRBV5-1 and TRBJ1-2, is as follows: KAGVTQTPRYLIKTRGQQVTLSCSPISGHRSVSWYQQTPGQGLQFLFEYFSETQRNKGNFPGRFSGRQFSNSRSEMNVSTLELGDSALYLCASSLVPGVNYGYTFGSGTRLTVV.